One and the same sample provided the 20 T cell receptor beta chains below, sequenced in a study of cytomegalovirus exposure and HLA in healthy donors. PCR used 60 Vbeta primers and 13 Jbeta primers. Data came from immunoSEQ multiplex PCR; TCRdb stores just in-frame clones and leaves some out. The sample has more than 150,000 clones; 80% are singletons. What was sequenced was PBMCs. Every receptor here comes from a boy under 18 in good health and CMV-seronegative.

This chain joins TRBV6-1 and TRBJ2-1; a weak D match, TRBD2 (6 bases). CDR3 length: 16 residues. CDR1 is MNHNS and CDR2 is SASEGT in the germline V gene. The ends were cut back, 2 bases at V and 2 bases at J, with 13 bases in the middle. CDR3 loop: CASSEPSGAAYNEQFF. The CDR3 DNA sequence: TGTGCCAGCAGTGAACCCTCGGGAGCGGCCTACAATGAGCAGTTCTTC.

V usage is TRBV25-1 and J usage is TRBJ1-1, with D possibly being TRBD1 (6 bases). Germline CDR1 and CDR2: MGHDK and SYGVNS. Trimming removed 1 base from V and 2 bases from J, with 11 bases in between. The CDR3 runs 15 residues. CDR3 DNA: TGTGCCAGCAGTGAATCGGGAGGGGGAAACACTGAAGCTTTCTTT. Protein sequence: CASSESGGGNTEAFF.

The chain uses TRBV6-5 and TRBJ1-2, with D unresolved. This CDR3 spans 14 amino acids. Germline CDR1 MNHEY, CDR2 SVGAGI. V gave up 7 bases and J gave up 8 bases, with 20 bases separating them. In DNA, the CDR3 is TGTGCCAGCACTCCCTCACGGGGATTGGGAGGCTACACCTTC. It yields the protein CASTPSRGLGGYTF.

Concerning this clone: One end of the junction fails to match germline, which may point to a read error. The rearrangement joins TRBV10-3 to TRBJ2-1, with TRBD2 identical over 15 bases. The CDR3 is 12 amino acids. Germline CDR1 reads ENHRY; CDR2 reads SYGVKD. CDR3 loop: CAIGGLAGGPLF. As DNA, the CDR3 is TGTGCCATCGGGGGACTAGCGGGAGGCCCCCTCTTC.

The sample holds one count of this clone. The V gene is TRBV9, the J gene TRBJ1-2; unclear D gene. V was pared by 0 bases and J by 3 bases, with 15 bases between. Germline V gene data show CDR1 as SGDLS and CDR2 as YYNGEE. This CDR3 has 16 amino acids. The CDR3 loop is CASSVGLRAQDYGYTF. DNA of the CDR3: TGTGCCAGCAGCGTAGGGTTGCGGGCGCAAGACTATGGCTACACCTTC. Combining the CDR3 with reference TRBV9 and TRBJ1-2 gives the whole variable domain DSGVTQTPKHLITATGQRVTLRCSPRSGDLSVYWYQQSLDQGLQFLIQYYNGEERAKGNILERFSAQQFPDLHSELNLSSLELGDSALYFCASSVGLRAQDYGYTFGSGTRLTVV.

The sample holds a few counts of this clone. The CDR3 sequence is CASSLPGLANYEQYF. The CDR3 nucleotides are TGTGCCAGCAGCTTACCGGGACTAGCAAACTACGAGCAGTACTTC. This chain joins TRBV5-4 and TRBJ2-7; 9 bases align to TRBD2. Unmatched junction bases numbered 6, after V lost 2 bases and J lost 3 bases. Germline V CDR1 and CDR2: SGHNT, YYREEE (reference sequence). The CDR3 runs to 15 residues.

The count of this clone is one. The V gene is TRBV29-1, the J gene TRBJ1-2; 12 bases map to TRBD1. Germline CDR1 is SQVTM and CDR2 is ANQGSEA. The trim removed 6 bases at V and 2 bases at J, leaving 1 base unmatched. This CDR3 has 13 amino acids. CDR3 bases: TGCAGCGTGGGGACAGGGGGCAACTATGGCTACACCTTC. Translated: CSVGTGGNYGYTF.

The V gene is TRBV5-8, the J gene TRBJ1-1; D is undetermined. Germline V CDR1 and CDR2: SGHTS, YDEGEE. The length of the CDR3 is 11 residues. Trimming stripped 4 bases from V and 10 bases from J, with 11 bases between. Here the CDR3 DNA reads TGTGCCAGCAGCGATCGGAGCGGAGCTTTCTTT. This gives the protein CASSDRSGAFF.

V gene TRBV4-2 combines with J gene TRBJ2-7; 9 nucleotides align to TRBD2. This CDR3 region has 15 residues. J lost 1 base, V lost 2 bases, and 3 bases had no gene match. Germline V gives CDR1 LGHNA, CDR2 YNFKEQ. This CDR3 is CASSQSSGISYEQYF. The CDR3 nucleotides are TGTGCCAGCAGCCAATCTAGCGGGATTTCCTACGAGCAGTACTTC.

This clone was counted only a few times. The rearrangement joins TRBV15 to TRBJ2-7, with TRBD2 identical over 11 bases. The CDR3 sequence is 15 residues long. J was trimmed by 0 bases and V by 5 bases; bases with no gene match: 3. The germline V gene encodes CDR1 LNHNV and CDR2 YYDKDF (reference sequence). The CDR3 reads CATSGGLAVSYEQYF. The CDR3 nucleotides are TGTGCCACCAGCGGGGGACTAGCGGTCTCCTACGAGCAGTACTTC.

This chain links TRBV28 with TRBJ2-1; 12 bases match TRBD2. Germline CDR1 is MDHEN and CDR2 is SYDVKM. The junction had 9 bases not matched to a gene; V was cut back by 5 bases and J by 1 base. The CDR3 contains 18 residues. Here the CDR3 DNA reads TGTGCCAGCAGTGGAGGGACTAGCGGGTTTTCTTCCTACAATGAGCAGTTCTTC. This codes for CASSGGTSGFSSYNEQFF.

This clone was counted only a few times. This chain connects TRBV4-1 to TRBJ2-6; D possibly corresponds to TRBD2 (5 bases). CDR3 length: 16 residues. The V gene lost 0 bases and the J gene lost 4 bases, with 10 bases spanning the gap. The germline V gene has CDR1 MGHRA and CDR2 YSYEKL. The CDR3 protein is CASSQEPGMGANVLTF. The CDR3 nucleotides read TGCGCCAGCAGCCAAGAACCGGGGATGGGGGCCAACGTCCTGACTTTC.

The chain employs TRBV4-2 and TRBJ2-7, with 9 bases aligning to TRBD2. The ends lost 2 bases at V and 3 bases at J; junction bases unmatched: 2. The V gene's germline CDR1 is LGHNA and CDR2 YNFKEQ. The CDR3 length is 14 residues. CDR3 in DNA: TGTGCCAGCAGCCAAATTAGCGGGAGCTACGAGCAGTACTTC. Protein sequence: CASSQISGSYEQYF.

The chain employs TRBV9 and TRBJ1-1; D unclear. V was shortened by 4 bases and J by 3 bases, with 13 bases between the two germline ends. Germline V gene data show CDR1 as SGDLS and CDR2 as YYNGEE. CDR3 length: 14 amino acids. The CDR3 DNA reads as TGTGCCAGCAGCTCCCCGGGGAGGGACACTGAAGCTTTCTTT. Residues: CASSSPGRDTEAFF.

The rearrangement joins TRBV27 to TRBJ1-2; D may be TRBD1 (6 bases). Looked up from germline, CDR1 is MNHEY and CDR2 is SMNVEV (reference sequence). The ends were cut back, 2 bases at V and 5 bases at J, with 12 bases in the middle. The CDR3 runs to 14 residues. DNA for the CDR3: TGTGCCAGCAGTTTAGACAGGACAGAATATGGCTACACCTTC. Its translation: CASSLDRTEYGYTF.

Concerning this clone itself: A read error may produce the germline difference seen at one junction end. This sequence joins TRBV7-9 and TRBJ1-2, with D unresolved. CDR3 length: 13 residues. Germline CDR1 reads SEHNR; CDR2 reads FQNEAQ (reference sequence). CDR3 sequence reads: CSSSLDGGPFYTF. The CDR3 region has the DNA TGTTCCAGCAGCTTAGACGGAGGCCCGTTCTACACCTTC.

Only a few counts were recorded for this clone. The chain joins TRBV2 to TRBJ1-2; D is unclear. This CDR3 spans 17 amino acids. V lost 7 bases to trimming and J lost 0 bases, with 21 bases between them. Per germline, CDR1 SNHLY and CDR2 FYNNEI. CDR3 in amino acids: CASTTLARWKPNYGYTF. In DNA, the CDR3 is TGTGCCAGCACCACCCTCGCTAGGTGGAAGCCTAACTATGGCTACACCTTC.

The CDR3 DNA follows: TGTGCCACCTACCGAGAGCCCAACAGGGGAGAGCAGTACTTC. This encodes CATYREPNRGEQYF. The chain couples TRBV6-5 to TRBJ2-7, with 7 positions matching TRBD1. There are 14 residues in the CDR3. Germline V gene sequence: CDR1 MNHEY, CDR2 SVGAGI. Unmatched junction bases numbered 16, after V lost 10 bases and J lost 7 bases.

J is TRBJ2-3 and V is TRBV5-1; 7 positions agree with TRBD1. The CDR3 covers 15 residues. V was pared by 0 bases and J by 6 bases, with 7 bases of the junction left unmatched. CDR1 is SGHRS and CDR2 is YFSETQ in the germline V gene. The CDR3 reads CASSLGQGALDTQYF. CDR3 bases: TGCGCCAGCAGCTTGGGACAGGGCGCGTTGGATACGCAGTATTTT.

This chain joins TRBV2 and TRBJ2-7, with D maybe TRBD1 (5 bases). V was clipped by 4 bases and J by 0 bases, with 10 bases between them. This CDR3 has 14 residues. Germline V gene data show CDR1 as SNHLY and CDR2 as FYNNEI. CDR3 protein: CASSARTLSYEQYF. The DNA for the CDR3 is TGTGCCAGCAGTGCTCGGACACTCTCCTACGAGCAGTACTTC.